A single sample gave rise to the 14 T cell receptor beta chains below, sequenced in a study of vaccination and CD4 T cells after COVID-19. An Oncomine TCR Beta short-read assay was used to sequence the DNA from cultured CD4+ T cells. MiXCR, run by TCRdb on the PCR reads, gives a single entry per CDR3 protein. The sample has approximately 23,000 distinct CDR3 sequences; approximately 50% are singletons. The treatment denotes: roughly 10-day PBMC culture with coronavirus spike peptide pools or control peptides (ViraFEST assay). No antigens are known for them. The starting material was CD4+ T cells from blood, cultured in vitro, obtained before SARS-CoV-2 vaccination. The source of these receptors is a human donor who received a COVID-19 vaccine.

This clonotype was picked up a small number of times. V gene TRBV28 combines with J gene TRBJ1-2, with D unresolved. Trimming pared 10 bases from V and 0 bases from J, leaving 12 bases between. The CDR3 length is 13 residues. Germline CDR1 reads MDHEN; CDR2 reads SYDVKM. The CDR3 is CATLRGSNYGYTF. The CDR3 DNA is TGTGCCACCTTACGAGGGTCTAACTATGGCTACACCTTC.

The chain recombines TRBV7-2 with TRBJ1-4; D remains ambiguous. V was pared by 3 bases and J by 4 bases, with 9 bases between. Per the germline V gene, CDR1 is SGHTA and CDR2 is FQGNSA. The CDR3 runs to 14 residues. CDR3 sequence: CASSLAEFNEKLFF. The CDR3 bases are TGTGCCAGCAGCTTGGCAGAATTTAATGAAAAACTGTTTTTT.

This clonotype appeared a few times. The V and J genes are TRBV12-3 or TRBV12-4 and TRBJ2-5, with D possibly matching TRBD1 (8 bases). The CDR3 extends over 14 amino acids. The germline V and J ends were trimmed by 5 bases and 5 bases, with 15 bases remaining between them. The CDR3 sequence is CASSTTGGVETQYF. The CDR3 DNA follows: TGTGCCAGCAGTACTACAGGGGGGGTGGAGACCCAGTACTTC.

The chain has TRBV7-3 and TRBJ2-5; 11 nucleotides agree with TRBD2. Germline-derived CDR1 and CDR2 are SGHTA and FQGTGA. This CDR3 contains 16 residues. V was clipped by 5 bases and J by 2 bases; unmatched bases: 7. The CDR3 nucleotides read TGTGCCAGCAGCATGGGGGGACTAGCGGCTCAAGAGACCCAGTACTTC. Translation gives CASSMGGLAAQETQYF. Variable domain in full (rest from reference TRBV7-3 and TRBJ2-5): GAGVSQTPSNKVTEKGKYVELRCDPISGHTALYWYRQSLGQGPEFLIYFQGTGAADDSGLPNDRFFAVRPEGSVSTLKIQRTERGDSAVYLCASSMGGLAAQETQYFGPGTRLLVL.

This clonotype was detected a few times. In DNA, the CDR3 is TGTGCCAGCTCACCTCAAGAGACCCAGTACTTC. It specifies CASSPQETQYF. The chain recombines TRBV18 with TRBJ2-5, with unresolved D. The V gene's germline CDR1 is KGHSH and CDR2 LQKENI. The germline V and J ends were trimmed by 3 bases and 2 bases, with 1 base remaining between them. There are 11 residues in the CDR3.

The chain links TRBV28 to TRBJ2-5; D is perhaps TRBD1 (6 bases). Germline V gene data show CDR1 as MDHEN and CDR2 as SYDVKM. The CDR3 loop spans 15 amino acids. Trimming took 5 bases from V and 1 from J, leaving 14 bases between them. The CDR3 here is CASSDHGRGQETQYF. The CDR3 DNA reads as TGTGCCAGCAGTGACCACGGCAGGGGCCAAGAGACCCAGTACTTC.

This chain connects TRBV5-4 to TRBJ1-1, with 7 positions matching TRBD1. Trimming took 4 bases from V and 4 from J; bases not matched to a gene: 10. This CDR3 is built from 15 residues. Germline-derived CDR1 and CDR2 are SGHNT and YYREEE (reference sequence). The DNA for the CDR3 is TGTGCCAGCAGCGACGCCCAGACAGGGTCCACTGAAGCTTTCTTT. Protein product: CASSDAQTGSTEAFF.

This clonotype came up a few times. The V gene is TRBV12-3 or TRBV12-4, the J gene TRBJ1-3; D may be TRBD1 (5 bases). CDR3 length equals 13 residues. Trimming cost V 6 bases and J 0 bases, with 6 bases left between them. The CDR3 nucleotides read TGTGCCAGCAGCCAGGGCTCTGGAAACACCATATATTTT. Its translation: CASSQGSGNTIYF.

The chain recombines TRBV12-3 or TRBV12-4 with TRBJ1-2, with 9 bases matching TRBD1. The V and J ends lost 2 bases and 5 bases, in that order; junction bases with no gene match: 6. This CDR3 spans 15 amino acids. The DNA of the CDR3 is TGTGCCAGCAGTTTATGGGACAGGGCCTCATATGGCTACACCTTC. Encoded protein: CASSLWDRASYGYTF.

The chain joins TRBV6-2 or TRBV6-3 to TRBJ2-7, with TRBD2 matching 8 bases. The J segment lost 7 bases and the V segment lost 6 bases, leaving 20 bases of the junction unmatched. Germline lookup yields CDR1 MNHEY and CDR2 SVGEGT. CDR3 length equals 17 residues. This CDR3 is CASSRPSGGVLLREQYF. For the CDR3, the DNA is TGTGCCAGCAGCCGCCCAAGCGGGGGTGTACTGCTCAGGGAGCAGTACTTC.

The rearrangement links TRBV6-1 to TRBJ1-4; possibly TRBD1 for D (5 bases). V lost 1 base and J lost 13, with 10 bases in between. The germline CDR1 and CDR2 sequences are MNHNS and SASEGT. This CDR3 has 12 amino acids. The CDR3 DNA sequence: TGTGCCAGCAGTGAAGTCAGGGTAGGACTGTTTTTT. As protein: CASSEVRVGLFF.

CDR3 coding DNA: TGCGCCAGCAGTCCCGGGGTTGGGAGCAATCAGCCCCAGCATTTT. Translating it yields CASSPGVGSNQPQHF. The chain carries TRBV23-1 and TRBJ1-5; no firm D call. TRBV23-1 is labeled an ORF, and its function is uncertain. The CDR3 sequence is 15 residues long. V dropped 4 bases and J dropped 1 base, with 11 bases sitting between them.

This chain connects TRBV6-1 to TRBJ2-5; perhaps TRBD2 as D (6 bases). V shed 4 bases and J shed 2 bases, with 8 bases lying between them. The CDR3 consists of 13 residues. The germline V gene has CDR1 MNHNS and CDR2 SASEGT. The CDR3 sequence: CASSVGGQETQYF. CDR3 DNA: TGTGCCAGCAGTGTCGGGGGTCAAGAGACCCAGTACTTC.

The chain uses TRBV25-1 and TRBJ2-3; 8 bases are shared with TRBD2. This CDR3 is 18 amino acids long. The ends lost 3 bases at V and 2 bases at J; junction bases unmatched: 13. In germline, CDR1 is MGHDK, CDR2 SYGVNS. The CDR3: CASSDRVLAGPNTDTQYF. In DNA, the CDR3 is TGTGCCAGCAGTGATAGAGTTTTAGCGGGGCCCAACACAGATACGCAGTATTTT. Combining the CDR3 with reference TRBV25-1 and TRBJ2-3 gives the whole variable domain EADIYQTPRYLVIGTGKKITLECSQTMGHDKMYWYQQDPGMELHLIHYSYGVNSTEKGDLSSESTVSRIRTEHFPLTLESARPSHTSQYLCASSDRVLAGPNTDTQYFGPGTRLTVL.